This T cell receptor beta chain was retrieved from a study of OX40 agonist ivuxolimab in advanced cancers. Study summary: Subjects had a mean age of about 60 years, with a range of 23 to 79; more than 70% were male. Notes on the study in general: The study observed clonal expansion of CD4+ and CD8+ blood T cells by week 6 at 0.1 to 3.0 mg/kg.

Of note for this clone: What it binds is not known.

Data came from immunoSEQ multiplex PCR; TCRdb stores just in-frame clones and leaves some out. The data contain fewer than 75,000 clones, less than 90% of them singletons. The source material was CD4+ or CD8+ T cells sorted from blood, sampled in a trial of the OX40 agonist ivuxolimab. This receptor was obtained from an adult with an advanced solid tumor such as melanoma, head and neck, liver or kidney cancer.

The DNA for the CDR3 is TGTGCCAGCAGTGCGCTAGCCGACCTGAACACCGGGGAGCTGTTTTTT. Amino acids: CASSALADLNTGELFF. The chain links TRBV2 to TRBJ2-2, with a possible D match to TRBD2 (5 bases). The V end lost 4 bases, the J end lost 1 base, and 13 bases lay between the germline ends. The CDR3 spans 16 residues. Per the germline V gene, CDR1 is SNHLY and CDR2 is FYNNEI.